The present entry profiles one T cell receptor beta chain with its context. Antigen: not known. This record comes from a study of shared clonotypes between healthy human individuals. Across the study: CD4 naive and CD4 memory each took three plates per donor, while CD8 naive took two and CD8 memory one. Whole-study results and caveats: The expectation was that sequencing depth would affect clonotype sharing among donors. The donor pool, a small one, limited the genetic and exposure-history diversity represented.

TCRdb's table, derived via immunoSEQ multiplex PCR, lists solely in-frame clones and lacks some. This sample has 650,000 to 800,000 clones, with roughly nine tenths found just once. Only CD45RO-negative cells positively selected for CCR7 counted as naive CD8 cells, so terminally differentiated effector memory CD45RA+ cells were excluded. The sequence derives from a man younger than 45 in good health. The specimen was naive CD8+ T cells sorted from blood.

For the CDR3, the DNA is TGTGCCAGCAGATACGCGACAGGGGTCCTCTATGGCTACACCTTC. It codes for CASRYATGVLYGYTF. V is TRBV6-5 and J is TRBJ1-2; 8 bases match TRBD1. The germline CDR1 and CDR2 sequences are MNHEY and SVGAGI. J was trimmed by 4 bases and V by 6 bases; bases with no gene match: 10. There are 15 residues in the CDR3.